These 5 T cell receptor beta chains were sequenced from one sample in a study of cytomegalovirus exposure and HLA in healthy donors. Vbeta (60) and Jbeta (13) primers were used in the PCR. Here immunoSEQ multiplex PCR was the method, and the copy in TCRdb shows in-frame clones only, minus some. The repertoire table contains about 130,000 clones. Material for sequencing was PBMCs. Source of these receptors: a man aged 25 to 40 in good health and CMV-seronegative.

The chain couples TRBV11-3 to TRBJ2-2, with 7 positions matching TRBD1. Germline V lookup: CDR1 SGHNT, CDR2 YENEEA. The CDR3 consists of 14 residues. The V gene end was trimmed by 5 bases and the J gene end by 6 bases; junction bases not matched to a gene: 6. The CDR3 coding sequence is TGTGCCAGCAGCCGGGACAGTGAGGCCGGGGAGCTGTTTTTT. Amino acids: CASSRDSEAGELFF.

The chain employs TRBV7-6 and TRBJ2-1; tentative D call: TRBD2 (6 bases). Germline V gives CDR1 SGHVS, CDR2 FNYEAQ. V shed 2 bases and J shed 5 bases, with 10 bases lying between them. CDR3 length: 14 residues. The CDR3 reads CASSLTGDDNEQFF. CDR3 nucleotide sequence: TGTGCCAGCAGCTTAACGGGAGATGACAATGAGCAGTTCTTC.

This chain connects TRBV5-6 to TRBJ2-7, with D possibly TRBD1 on 6 matching bases. The V end lost 0 bases, the J end lost 4 bases, and 8 bases lay between the germline ends. The CDR3 is made up of 13 amino acids. Germline assignment: CDR1 SGHDT and CDR2 YYEEEE. CDR3 coding DNA: TGTGCCAGCAGCTTGGGGACAGTTTACGAGCAGTACTTC. It translates to CASSLGTVYEQYF.

V is TRBV2 and J is TRBJ2-5, with 10 positions matching TRBD2. The J call may be incorrect, as the DNA end agrees better with TRBJ2-7. The CDR3 extends over 14 amino acids. Per the germline V gene, CDR1 is SNHLY and CDR2 is FYNNEI. CDR3 region: CASSVGLAVPEQYF. The DNA of the CDR3 is TGTGCCAGCAGTGTAGGACTAGCGGTTCCCGAGCAGTACTTC.

The CDR3 DNA reads as TGTGCCAGCAGTCCTCGGACTAGCGCGAGCTACGAGCAGTACTTC. This translates into CASSPRTSASYEQYF. V and J are TRBV28 and TRBJ2-5; 9 bases line up with TRBD2. The DNA matches TRBJ2-7 better at its end, which makes the J call doubtful. CDR1 is MDHEN, CDR2 SYDVKM, per germline. The CDR3 contains 15 residues.